Sequencing of this T cell receptor beta chain was carried out in a study of blood T cell repertoires in COVID-19. Study details: Samples came from the United States, Italy and Spain, spanning acute and convalescent COVID-19. From T cells, B-cell-depleted T cells, or PBMCs came the material, which was cDNA or gDNA.

V shed 3 bases, J shed 11 bases, and the junction held 5 bases outside the gene matches. This CDR3 contains 13 residues. Germline-derived CDR1 and CDR2 are SGHNT and YENEEA. Source study methods: Counts of nucleated cells, estimated from reference gene primer amplification, were obtained. The assay was immunoSEQ multiplex PCR, and TCRdb's table has in-frame clones only and misses some. V and J calls and clone size come straight from that table; D and trimming were deduced from the DNA. In the table there are 140,000 to 150,000 clones, roughly 84% of which are singletons. Sequenced material: peripheral blood. The receptor was isolated from a human donor with acute or convalescent COVID-19. The donor label of this sample is uncertain. The chain uses TRBV11-3 and TRBJ2-2; 8 nucleotides agree with TRBD1. DNA of the CDR3: TGTGCCAGCAGCTTGGAGGACAGGGTCGAGCTGTTTTTT. It codes for CASSLEDRVELFF.